The 4 T cell receptor beta chains given below trace back to one sample, sequenced in a study of T cell clonotyping in hematopoietic cell transplantation. Sequencing was performed with immunoSEQ multiplex PCR; in TCRdb, only in-frame clones are kept and a portion is missing. The sample records approximately 44,000 clones, roughly 94% being singletons. The sequenced sample was peripheral blood mononuclear cells. These receptor sequences come from a woman aged 45-65 years in good health. Some clones in this sample may be carry-over from other donors' samples.

The CDR3 reads CASSYSDRNYGYTF. The DNA of the CDR3 is TGTGCCAGCAGTTACTCGGACCGAAACTATGGCTACACCTTC. The gene calls are TRBV6-5 and TRBJ1-2; unclear D gene. The germline V and J ends were trimmed by 0 bases and 2 bases, with 7 bases remaining between them. The germline CDR1 and CDR2 sequences are MNHEY and SVGAGI. This CDR3 is 14 amino acids long.

DNA of the CDR3: TGTGCCTGGAGTGCACGAGGGTTTGTTTCTGGAAACACCATATATTTT. Translating it yields CAWSARGFVSGNTIYF. The chain employs TRBV30 and TRBJ1-3, with D unresolved. From germline, CDR1 is GTSNPN and CDR2 SVGIG (reference sequence). The CDR3 is 16 amino acids. V was trimmed by 1 base and J by 1 base, leaving 14 bases between them.

The genes are TRBV7-8 and TRBJ2-7, with D tentatively TRBD1 (7 bases). V lost 2 bases to trimming and J lost 5 bases, with 31 bases between them. CDR1 is SGHVS, CDR2 FQNEAQ, per germline. The CDR3 is made up of 20 amino acids. DNA of the CDR3: TGTGCCAGCAGCTTACTCGAGGCCGCCGGGGGTCCGGGACAGTTCCACGAGCAGTACTTC. This translates into CASSLLEAAGGPGQFHEQYF.

The chain carries TRBV2 and TRBJ2-1; no reliable D call. The germline V and J ends were trimmed by 6 bases and 7 bases, with 4 bases remaining between them. Per the germline V gene, CDR1 is SNHLY and CDR2 is FYNNEI. This CDR3 spans 10 amino acids. CDR3 region: CASRGNEQFF. The DNA of the CDR3 is TGTGCCAGCAGGGGAAATGAGCAGTTCTTC.